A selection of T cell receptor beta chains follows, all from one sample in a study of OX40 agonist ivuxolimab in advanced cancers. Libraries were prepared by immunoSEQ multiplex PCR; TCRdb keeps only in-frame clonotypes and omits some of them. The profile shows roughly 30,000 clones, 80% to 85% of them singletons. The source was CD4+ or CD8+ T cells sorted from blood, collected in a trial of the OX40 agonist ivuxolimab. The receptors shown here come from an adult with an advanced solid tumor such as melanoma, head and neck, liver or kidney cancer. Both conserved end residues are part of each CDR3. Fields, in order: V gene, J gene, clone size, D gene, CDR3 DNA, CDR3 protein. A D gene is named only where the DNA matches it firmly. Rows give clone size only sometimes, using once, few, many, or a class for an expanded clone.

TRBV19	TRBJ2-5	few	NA	TGTGCCAGTAGTATAGATGCCTGGGAGACGCAAGAGACCCAGTACTTC	CASSIDAWETQETQYF
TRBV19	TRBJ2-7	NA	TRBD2	TGTGCCAGTAGTGCCACTAGCGGTCCTTACGAGCAGTACTTC	CASSATSGPYEQYF
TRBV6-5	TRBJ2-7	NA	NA	TGTGCCAGCAGTTATAATCCCGAAACCTACGAGCAGTACTTC	CASSYNPETYEQYF
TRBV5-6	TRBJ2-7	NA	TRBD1	TGTGCCAGCAGCTTGGACAGGGGTCCAACCTACGAGCAGTACTTC	CASSLDRGPTYEQYF
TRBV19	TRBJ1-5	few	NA	TGTGCCAGTAAAGGGGAAGTTGGTCAGCCCCAGCATTTT	CASKGEVGQPQHF
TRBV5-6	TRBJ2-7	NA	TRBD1	TGTGCCAGCAGTTCCGACAGGGTACCCACCTACGAGCAGTACTTC	CASSSDRVPTYEQYF
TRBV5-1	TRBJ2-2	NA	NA	TGCGCCAGCAGCCCCTGGCCAGGGGAAACCGGGGAGCTGTTTTTT	CASSPWPGETGELFF
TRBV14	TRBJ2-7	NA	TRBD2	TGTGCCAGCAGCCAAGATCCTCTCCTAGCGGGGTTTACTACCTACGAGCAGTACTTC	CASSQDPLLAGFTTYEQYF
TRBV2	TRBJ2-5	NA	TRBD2	TGTGCCAGCAATCAACCGGGACTAGCGGGGAGGGAGACCCAGTACTTC	CASNQPGLAGRETQYF
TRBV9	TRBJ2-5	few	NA	TGTGCCAGCAGCGTTTCCGGGACCAAAGAGACCCAGTACTTC	CASSVSGTKETQYF
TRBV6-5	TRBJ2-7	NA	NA	TGTGCCAGCAGTTACTCAGCCCGCTACGAGCAGTACTTC	CASSYSARYEQYF
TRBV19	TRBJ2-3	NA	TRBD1	TGTGCCAGTAGGACAGGGGGCACAGATACGCAGTATTTT	CASRTGGTDTQYF
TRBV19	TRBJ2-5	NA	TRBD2	TGTGCCAGTAGTCCAAGTAGCGGGGGGTACCAAGAGACCCAGTACTTC	CASSPSSGGYQETQYF
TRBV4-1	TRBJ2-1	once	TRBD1	TGCGCCAGCAGCCACCCCCCTCCGGGACAGGGTAACAATGAGCAGTTCTTC	CASSHPPPGQGNNEQFF
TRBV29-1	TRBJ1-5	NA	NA	TGCAGCGTTGAAACCGGGTTCAATCAGCCCCAGCATTTT	CSVETGFNQPQHF
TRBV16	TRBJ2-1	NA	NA	TGTGCCAGCAGCCCTACGGCCGGGGGCCACTCCTACAATGAGCAGTTCTTC	CASSPTAGGHSYNEQFF
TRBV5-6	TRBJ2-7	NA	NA	TGTGCCAGCAGCCCTGGGACGGGGAGCTCCTACGAGCAGTACTTC	CASSPGTGSSYEQYF
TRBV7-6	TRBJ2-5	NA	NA	TGTGCCAGCACGGAGGGGGAGCGAGAGACCCAGTACTTC	CASTEGERETQYF
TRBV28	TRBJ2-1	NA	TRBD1	TGTGCCAGCAGTTCGCACCCCTTGACAGGGGGCCCAGACAATGAGCAGTTCTTC	CASSSHPLTGGPDNEQFF
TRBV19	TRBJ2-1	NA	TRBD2	TGTGCCAGTAGTATAGGAGGAGAACTAGCGGGGGGGTACAATGAGCAGTTCTTC	CASSIGGELAGGYNEQFF
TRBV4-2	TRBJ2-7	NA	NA	TGTGCCAGCAGCCAAGGAGCATCCGGGGACTCCTACGAGCAGTACTTC	CASSQGASGDSYEQYF
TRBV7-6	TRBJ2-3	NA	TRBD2	TGTGCCAGCAGCTTAGGGGCTAGCGGGGGGGCTTCAGATACGCAGTATTTT	CASSLGASGGASDTQYF